The table lists the clone carrying this T cell receptor (beta chain) with a few counts. Its antigen is still unknown. The CDR3 runs 13 residues. The V gene's germline CDR1 is GTSNPN and CDR2 SVGIG (reference sequence). Trimming cost V 7 bases and J 0 bases, with 11 bases left between them. This entry belongs to a study of T-cell reconstitution after alpha-beta-depleted transplantation in children. Study-level results: Recipient T cells and thymic progenitors that survived gave rise to the high TCRbeta diversity observed at day 60 in some patients. Where alpha-beta T cells came from about two months after transplant was reportedly several hundred expanded graft clones. The main origin of T-cell counts and diversity one year after transplant was newly produced T cells.

It was with unique molecular identifiers that the TCRbeta library was prepared. TCRdb processed the PCR reads anew with MiXCR; each CDR3 protein has one entry. Among about 590,000 distinct CDR3 sequences, approximately 12% were seen once, and the ten largest hold around 2.2%. The rearrangement links TRBV30 to TRBJ2-3, with TRBD1 as a possible D gene (6 bases). The TCR was taken from a male patient younger than 18 who had a stem cell transplant for acute myeloid leukemia, so the T cells may come from the graft donor. The input for sequencing was PBMCs, mostly from graft donor cells, taken 360 days after TCRalphabeta/CD19-depleted stem cell transplant. The DNA for the CDR3 is TGTGCCTTGACAGGTCTTAGCACAGATACGCAGTATTTT. This encodes CALTGLSTDTQYF.